The present T cell receptor beta chain was sequenced within a study of a mutant IDH1 vaccine in newly diagnosed glioma. Study details: Vaccinations, eight in total, occurred in weeks 1, 3, 5, 7, 11, 15, 19, 23. Treated patients had a mean age of about 40 years and a sex split that was around 60% male and 37.5% female. Initiation of the vaccine course occurred 4-6 weeks after radiotherapy alone, or alongside temozolomide cycles.

As to this clone: Its antigen is as yet unknown.

This table comes from immunoSEQ multiplex PCR, and its TCRdb copy is limited to in-frame clones, with some not included. The profile covers some 54,000 clones, with about 91% appearing a single time and 2.4% taken by the ten largest. This CDR3 contains 16 residues. Trimming cost V 8 bases and J 6 bases; bases outside gene matches: 12. The germline V gene encodes CDR1 LNHNV and CDR2 YYDKDF (reference sequence). General study findings and limits: Vaccination elicited immune responses in roughly 92% of patients.

As to time point: week 11, during vaccination. The investigators gave 300 ug of mutant IDH1 20-mer peptide in each vaccine dose, together with topical imiquimod. This TCR was sampled from a man between 45 and 60 years old with glioma. The sequences come from PBMCs, collected from a glioma patient whose treatment included an IDH1 peptide vaccine. This rearrangement joins TRBV15 to TRBJ2-2; TRBD1 matches at 10 bases. The chain's CDR3 is CATRPRDRGHPGELFF. The CDR3, as DNA: TGTGCCACCCGCCCGCGTGACAGGGGGCATCCCGGGGAGCTGTTTTTT. Based on the CDR3 plus reference TRBV15 and TRBJ2-2, the full variable domain is DAMVIQNPRYQVTQFGKPVTLSCSQTLNHNVMYWYQQKSSQAPKLLFHYYDKDFNNEADTPDNFQSRRPNTSFCFLDIRSPGLGDTAMYLCATRPRDRGHPGELFFGEGSRLTVL.